Shown below are 14 T cell receptor beta chains from a single sample sequenced in a study of CD8+CD57+ T cells in acquired aplastic anemia. It was genomic DNA that served as the template for profiling TCR beta VDJ and CDR3. TCRdb re-analysed the reads in MiXCR, keeping a single row per CDR3 protein. The table has about 190,000 distinct CDR3 sequences, less than 65% seen once. Sequences were obtained from sorted CD4+, CD8+, or CD8+CD57+ T cells (not recorded which) from PBMCs. These receptors all come from a human donor with severe aplastic anemia or a healthy control (not recorded which).

The rearrangement uses TRBV20-1 and TRBJ2-3; D is undetermined. The V and J ends lost 1 base and 5 bases respectively, with 7 bases between them. CDR1 and CDR2 (germline): DFQATT, SNEGSKA (reference sequence). This CDR3 is built from 12 residues. CDR3 protein: CSARVGQDTQYF. CDR3 DNA sequence: TGCAGTGCTAGAGTAGGGCAAGATACGCAGTATTTT.

The chain combines TRBV7-3 with TRBJ2-3; no firm D call. From germline, CDR1 is SGHTA and CDR2 FQGTGA. Trimming removed 5 bases at V and 3 bases at J, with 21 bases between. The CDR3 is made up of 17 amino acids. The chain's CDR3 is CASSRHVPGSTTDTQYF. The CDR3 nucleotides read TGTGCCAGCAGCAGACACGTCCCGGGTTCCACGACAGATACGCAGTATTTT.

V gene TRBV7-8 combines with J gene TRBJ1-1; possible D gene TRBD1, 5 bases. Trimming stripped 5 bases from V and 0 bases from J, with 10 bases between. CDR3 size: 14 residues. Germline loops: CDR1 SGHVS, CDR2 FQNEAQ. The DNA of the CDR3 is TGTGCCAGCAGCGTCAGGGATCTGAACACTGAAGCTTTCTTT. It specifies CASSVRDLNTEAFF.

This clonotype was observed a handful of times. The chain is built from TRBV5-8 and TRBJ1-5, with unresolved D. The CDR3 spans 13 residues. Trimming stripped 2 bases from V and 3 bases from J, with 6 bases between. Germline values: CDR1 SGHTS, CDR2 YDEGEE. The CDR3 sequence: CASSFGINQPQHF. CDR3 sequence (DNA): TGTGCCAGCAGCTTTGGGATCAATCAGCCCCAGCATTTT.

The chain joins TRBV7-6 to TRBJ2-3; D gene unclear. Trimming took 11 bases from V and 6 from J, leaving 15 bases between them. The CDR3 is 12 amino acids. Germline V gene sequence: CDR1 SGHVS, CDR2 FNYEAQ. The CDR3 protein is CARGPSYDTQYF. Here the CDR3 DNA reads TGTGCCCGCGGACCCTCTTACGATACGCAGTATTTT.

Remarks on this clonotype: Sequence at one end of the junction differs from germline and may be a read error. The gene calls are TRBV10-3 and TRBJ2-1; 9 bases line up with TRBD2. The CDR3 covers 15 residues. CDR1 is ENHRY, CDR2 SYGVKD, per germline. CDR3 bases: TGTGCCAGCAGTGATGTAGCGGGAGCCACTAATGAGCAGTTCTTC. Translated: CASSDVAGATNEQFF.

This chain uses TRBV20-1 with TRBJ1-3; D ambiguous. The CDR3 extends over 13 amino acids. V gave up 6 bases and J gave up 0 bases, with 9 bases separating them. Germline V CDR1 and CDR2: DFQATT, SNEGSKA (reference sequence). The chain's CDR3 is CSAPTPSGNTIYF. DNA of the CDR3: TGCAGTGCCCCTACACCCTCTGGAAACACCATATATTTT.

This clonotype was detected many times. The germline gene is not matched at one end of the junction; a read error may be the cause. The gene calls are TRBV12-3 or TRBV12-4 and TRBJ1-1; perhaps TRBD1 as D (5 bases). The CDR3 sequence is 16 residues long. CDR3 protein: CASTTPDPGRNAEAFF. DNA for the CDR3: TGTGCCAGCACCACTCCAGATCCAGGGCGGAACGCTGAAGCTTTCTTT.

This clonotype occurred many times. The chain employs TRBV10-3 and TRBJ2-6; D not resolved. V was shortened by 6 bases and J by 0 bases, with 9 bases between the two germline ends. The germline V gene encodes CDR1 ENHRY and CDR2 SYGVKD. The CDR3 is 15 residues long. CDR3 DNA sequence: TGTGCCATCAGCGACGTATTCTCTGGGGCCAACGTCCTGACTTTC. It codes for CAISDVFSGANVLTF.

This chain links TRBV29-1 with TRBJ2-7; no clear D gene. CDR1 and CDR2 (germline): SQVTM, ANQGSEA. The CDR3 is 13 residues long. The V gene lost 7 bases and the J gene lost 0 bases, with 13 bases spanning the gap. CDR3 protein: CSALKGLSYEQYF. The CDR3 DNA is TGCAGCGCATTAAAAGGCCTCTCCTACGAGCAGTACTTC.

The V gene is TRBV5-1, the J gene TRBJ1-2; TRBD1 matches 10 bases. Losses at the gene ends were 5 bases for V and 1 base for J; bases not matched to a gene: 11. Germline lookup yields CDR1 SGHRS and CDR2 YFSETQ. The CDR3 sequence is 17 residues long. The chain's CDR3 is CASRDGDRGQVNYGYTF. The CDR3, as DNA: TGCGCCAGCAGGGATGGGGACAGGGGACAGGTTAACTATGGCTACACCTTC.

The genes are TRBV24-1 and TRBJ2-7; 8 bases line up with TRBD1. V gave up 4 bases and J gave up 0 bases; unmatched junction bases: 4. CDR3 length: 15 residues. Germline CDR1 is KGHDR and CDR2 is SFDVKD. CDR3: CATSEWTGISYEQYF. CDR3 DNA: TGTGCCACCAGTGAATGGACAGGGATCTCCTACGAGCAGTACTTC.

This clonotype was seen only once. The chain couples TRBV19 to TRBJ2-2; tentatively, D is TRBD2 (5 bases). CDR3 length equals 19 residues. CDR1 and CDR2 from the germline V gene are LNHDA and SQIVND (reference sequence). V was pared by 6 bases and J by 4 bases, with 27 bases between. The CDR3 region is CASRVLRARSAGSTGELFF. Written as DNA, the CDR3 is TGTGCCAGTAGGGTGCTCCGAGCCCGGTCGGCTGGGAGCACCGGGGAGCTGTTTTTT.

The chain carries TRBV7-6 and TRBJ1-1; D gene ambiguous. CDR1 is SGHVS and CDR2 is FNYEAQ in the germline V gene. The CDR3 covers 15 residues. Trimming cost V 5 bases and J 3 bases, with 16 bases left between them. The CDR3 bases are TGTGCCAGCAGCCTCAGAGCCGGGGTAGACACTGAAGCTTTCTTT. Translation: CASSLRAGVDTEAFF.